Listed below are T cell receptor beta chains from one sample, sequenced in a study of T cell changes during pregnancy in multiple sclerosis. Sequenced by immunoSEQ multiplex PCR; TCRdb stores in-frame clones only, minus some. The profile shows 70,000 to 90,000 clones, just under 95% of them singletons. This specimen was peripheral blood, taken in the first trimester of pregnancy. Receptors originate from a female donor with multiple sclerosis, enrolled in a pregnancy study. Both conserved end residues are part of each CDR3. D genes are given only for firm matches. Clone size appears in some rows only: once, few, many, or a class for an expanded clone.

J: TRBJ1-1; D: -; size: -; V: TRBV14; DNA: TGTGCCAGCAGCCCTAAGTTGAACACTGAAGCTTTCTTT; CDR3: CASSPKLNTEAFF
J: TRBJ1-3; D: -; size: once; V: TRBV7-2; DNA: TGTGCCAGCAGCTTAAAGATGCTAACGAGGGACTCTGGAAACACCATATATTTT; CDR3: CASSLKMLTRDSGNTIYF
J: TRBJ2-7; D: TRBD2; size: -; V: TRBV7-9; DNA: TGTGCCAGCAGCGAGGTGCGGGGGGGGGAGTACTTC; CDR3: CASSEVRGGEYF
J: TRBJ1-3; D: TRBD1; size: -; V: TRBV7-9; DNA: TGTGCCAGCAGCTTTCCGGGACAGGGAACTGGAAACACCATATATTTT; CDR3: CASSFPGQGTGNTIYF
J: TRBJ2-1; D: -; size: once; V: TRBV5-5; DNA: TGTGCCAGCAGCGCCCAATGGCAATATTACAATGAGCAGTTCTTC; CDR3: CASSAQWQYYNEQFF
J: TRBJ1-6; D: -; size: -; V: TRBV4-1; DNA: TGCGCCAGCAGCCAAGGATGGGAGTCACCCCTCCACTTT; CDR3: CASSQGWESPLHF
J: TRBJ2-3; D: TRBD1; size: -; V: TRBV27; DNA: TGTGCCAGCAGTTTATCGTGGGACAGAAGACCCAGCACAGATACGCAGTATTTT; CDR3: CASSLSWDRRPSTDTQYF
J: TRBJ1-5; D: TRBD1; size: -; V: TRBV6-5; DNA: TGTGCCAGCAGTTACTCGACAGGGAGGCAGCCCCAGCATTTT; CDR3: CASSYSTGRQPQHF
J: TRBJ2-4; D: -; size: -; V: TRBV7-3; DNA: TGTGCCAGCAGCTTATATGGGAGAGAAGCCAAAAACATTCAGTACTTC; CDR3: CASSLYGREAKNIQYF
J: TRBJ1-4; D: -; size: -; V: TRBV2; DNA: TGTGCCAGCAAAAGAGCGGAAAAACTGTTTTTT; CDR3: CASKRAEKLFF
J: TRBJ1-2; D: -; size: -; V: TRBV2; DNA: TGTGCCAGCACCCCGGACAGCGTAGGCGGCTACACCTTC; CDR3: CASTPDSVGGYTF
J: TRBJ2-5; D: TRBD1; size: -; V: TRBV28; DNA: TGTGCCAGCAGCCACCACAAAGGTCCCAGGGGGGAGACCCAGTACTTC; CDR3: CASSHHKGPRGETQYF
J: TRBJ1-1; D: -; size: -; V: TRBV19; DNA: TGTGCCAGTAGTGGGCCCGGGACTGCGAACACTGAAGCTTTCTTT; CDR3: CASSGPGTANTEAFF
J: TRBJ2-1; D: TRBD1; size: -; V: TRBV5-6; DNA: TGTGCCAGCAGCCCCAAGGGGGCAGGGGGTCGCAATGAGCAGTTCTTC; CDR3: CASSPKGAGGRNEQFF
J: TRBJ2-1; D: TRBD2; size: -; V: TRBV29-1; DNA: TGCAGCGTTGAGGGAGGGCGGACCCCGGGGAATGAGCAGTTCTTC; CDR3: CSVEGGRTPGNEQFF